The 17 T cell receptor beta chains listed next were all sequenced from one sample in a study of CD8 T cells in Susac syndrome. Reverse transcription of roughly 0.45 to 1 ug RNA was performed with random hexamers. TCRdb re-called the immunoSEQ multiplex PCR reads through MiXCR, storing one row per CDR3 protein. The sample lists approximately 260,000 distinct CDR3 sequences; about 95% were seen once. The sequencing input was CD4+ T cells from PBMCs. Receptors originate from a human donor with Susac syndrome.

The gene calls are TRBV5-1 and TRBJ1-1; D call uncertain. Germline values: CDR1 SGHRS, CDR2 YFSETQ. The ends were cut back, 0 bases at V and 11 bases at J, with 14 bases in the middle. The CDR3 is made up of 13 amino acids. The CDR3 here is CASSLVDGFSAFF. The CDR3 DNA follows: TGCGCCAGCAGCTTGGTCGACGGGTTCTCTGCTTTCTTT.

This chain joins TRBV28 and TRBJ2-4; 7 bases are shared with TRBD2. V lost 6 bases, J lost 5 bases, and 7 bases stayed unmatched. The CDR3 sequence is 14 residues long. Germline V CDR1 and CDR2: MDHEN, SYDVKM. CDR3 region: CASRAGRLQNIQYF. DNA for the CDR3: TGTGCCAGCAGAGCGGGGAGGCTCCAAAACATTCAGTACTTC.

This chain connects TRBV24-1 to TRBJ1-4, with 9 positions matching TRBD1. This CDR3 spans 15 amino acids. With 4 bases clipped from V and 8 bases from J, the junction kept 7 bases outside the gene matches. From germline, CDR1 is KGHDR and CDR2 SFDVKD. The CDR3 sequence: CATSESGQGREKLFF. The CDR3 DNA is TGTGCCACCAGTGAGTCGGGACAGGGAAGAGAAAAACTGTTTTTT.

The chain uses TRBV30 and TRBJ1-1; D not certain. The CDR3 covers 11 residues. Per germline, CDR1 GTSNPN and CDR2 SVGIG (reference sequence). Trimming took off 1 base at V and 13 bases at J, with 13 bases between the two ends. The CDR3 reads CAWSGRLKLFF. The CDR3 region has the DNA TGTGCCTGGAGTGGACGACTGAAGCTTTTCTTT.

This clonotype showed up just a few times. The V and J genes are TRBV6-5 and TRBJ1-1; D ambiguous. Trimming removed 2 bases at V and 2 bases at J, with 12 bases between. The CDR3 length is 15 residues. Germline V gene lookup returns CDR1 MNHEY and CDR2 SVGAGI. In DNA, the CDR3 is TGTGCCAGCAGTTACGGCATATTGAGCAACACTGAAGCTTTCTTT. Protein: CASSYGILSNTEAFF.

The chain recombines TRBV30 with TRBJ1-1; D is unresolved. The CDR3 loop spans 14 amino acids. Germline V gives CDR1 GTSNPN, CDR2 SVGIG (reference sequence). Trimming stripped 2 bases from V and 0 bases from J, with 10 bases between. In nucleotides, the CDR3 is TGTGCCTGGAGTCCGCAGATAATGAACACTGAAGCTTTCTTT. Translation gives CAWSPQIMNTEAFF.

This chain uses TRBV20-1 with TRBJ2-1; D ambiguous. Germline lookup yields CDR1 DFQATT and CDR2 SNEGSKA (reference sequence). This CDR3 has 15 amino acids. V was cut by 6 bases and J by 4 bases, with 19 bases left in between. The CDR3 here is CSAEWIGRSYNEQFF. The DNA of the CDR3 is TGCAGTGCCGAGTGGATCGGGCGGAGTTACAATGAGCAGTTCTTC.

This chain joins TRBV25-1 and TRBJ1-2; no reliable D call. V dropped 5 bases and J dropped 6 bases, with 22 bases sitting between them. Germline V gives CDR1 MGHDK, CDR2 SYGVNS. The CDR3 loop spans 16 amino acids. The CDR3 coding sequence is TGTGCCAGCAGTCCATACCCCCTGACGCCTCAGGATGGCTACACCTTC. It translates to CASSPYPLTPQDGYTF.

V gene TRBV28 combines with J gene TRBJ2-2; D might be TRBD1 (5 bases). With 2 bases removed from V and 3 bases from J, the gap between germline ends came to 10 bases. Germline lookup yields CDR1 MDHEN and CDR2 SYDVKM. CDR3 length equals 15 residues. CDR3 coding DNA: TGTGCCAGCAGTTTACTGGCAGGGTACACCGGGGAGCTGTTTTTT. Protein product: CASSLLAGYTGELFF.

This chain joins TRBV12-5 and TRBJ2-7, with 13 bases aligning to TRBD2. Germline-derived CDR1 and CDR2 are LGHNT and FRNRAP. The CDR3 covers 15 residues. Trimming took 3 bases from V and 4 from J; bases not matched to a gene: 3. The CDR3 DNA sequence: TGTGCTAGTGGTTTCTGGACTAGCGGGAGTTACGAGCAGTACTTC. Residues: CASGFWTSGSYEQYF.

This chain uses TRBV7-2 with TRBJ2-1; 9 bases align to TRBD2. J gave up 0 bases and V 7 bases, and 7 bases lay outside the gene matches. The CDR3 length is 16 residues. Looked up from germline, CDR1 is SGHTA and CDR2 is FQGNSA. CDR3 residues: CASKGGREGSYNEQFF. CDR3 coding DNA: TGTGCCAGCAAAGGGGGGCGGGAGGGCTCCTACAATGAGCAGTTCTTC.

The V gene is TRBV5-4, the J gene TRBJ2-2, with TRBD2 identical over 8 bases. V trimming: 0 bases; J trimming: 1 base; junction bases outside the gene matches: 5. The CDR3 length is 17 residues. CDR1 SGHNT and CDR2 YYREEE come from the germline V gene (reference sequence). The DNA of the CDR3 is TGTGCCAGCAGCTTGGCCACTACTAGCGGGAACACCGGGGAGCTGTTTTTT. This sequence encodes CASSLATTSGNTGELFF.

The chain couples TRBV6-4 to TRBJ2-7; 8 positions match TRBD1. With V trimmed by 4 bases and J by 5 bases, 7 bases remained unmatched. The CDR3 has 14 residues. Germline CDR1 reads MRHNA; CDR2 reads SNTAGT. The CDR3: CASSGMDRANEQYF. CDR3 DNA: TGTGCCAGCAGTGGGATGGACAGGGCCAACGAGCAGTACTTC.

V is TRBV28 and J is TRBJ2-1; tentative D call: TRBD1 (6 bases). There are 16 residues in the CDR3. The germline CDR1 and CDR2 sequences are MDHEN and SYDVKM. Trimming took off 5 bases at V and 0 bases at J, with 14 bases between the two ends. The CDR3 region has the DNA TGTGCCAGCAGTCCCCTGACAGGACCCTCCTACAATGAGCAGTTCTTC. This encodes CASSPLTGPSYNEQFF.

This chain connects TRBV5-1 to TRBJ2-5; possibly TRBD1 for D (6 bases). CDR3 length: 16 amino acids. The germline V gene has CDR1 SGHRS and CDR2 YFSETQ. Trimming left V 0 bases short and J 4 bases short, with 16 bases between. The chain's CDR3 is CASSLEAGTSGETQYF. As DNA, the CDR3 is TGCGCCAGCAGCTTGGAGGCCGGGACATCGGGAGAGACCCAGTACTTC.

V gene TRBV29-1 combines with J gene TRBJ2-3; 10 bases map to TRBD1. CDR1 and CDR2 from the germline V gene are SQVTM and ANQGSEA. The CDR3 consists of 13 residues. The CDR3 sequence is CSRTGGRTDTQYF. CDR3 nucleotide sequence: TGCAGTAGGACAGGGGGTCGCACAGATACGCAGTATTTT.

This clonotype has just one count. CDR3 sequence: CASLQDHSTDTQYF. DNA of the CDR3: TGTGCCAGCCTCCAGGACCATAGCACAGATACGCAGTATTTT. The V and J genes are TRBV2 and TRBJ2-3; D remains unclear. The CDR3 runs to 14 residues. In germline, CDR1 is SNHLY, CDR2 FYNNEI. Trimming stripped 8 bases from V and 0 bases from J, with 12 bases between.